Below, 27 T cell receptor beta chains from the same sample are listed, as sequenced in a study of blood T cell repertoires in COVID-19. Method: immunoSEQ multiplex PCR; TCRdb's copy keeps in-frame clones and lacks some. The profile shows around 500,000 clones, roughly 88% of them singletons. The material sequenced was peripheral blood. All receptors come from a human donor in a cohort sampled during active COVID-19.

In this sample, this clone turned up a few times. The rearrangement uses TRBV7-3 and TRBJ1-5; no firm D call. Germline V lookup: CDR1 SGHTA, CDR2 FQGTGA. Trimming took 5 bases from V and 2 from J, leaving 13 bases between them. The CDR3 runs to 15 residues. The CDR3 loop is CASSPSRVGNQPQHF. The CDR3 DNA reads TGTGCCAGCAGCCCCTCGAGGGTGGGCAATCAGCCCCAGCATTTT.

This sequence joins TRBV6-4 and TRBJ1-5; a possible D gene is TRBD1 (5 bases). V was cut by 7 bases and J by 6 bases, with 10 bases left in between. CDR1 is MRHNA, CDR2 SNTAGT, per germline. The CDR3 is made up of 12 amino acids. The CDR3 here is CASIWQGQPQHF. CDR3 bases: TGTGCCAGCATTTGGCAGGGTCAGCCCCAGCATTTT.

The genes are TRBV4-1 and TRBJ2-1, with a possible D match to TRBD2 (6 bases). The CDR3 is made up of 12 amino acids. Germline CDR1 and CDR2: MGHRA and YSYEKL. V was pared by 6 bases and J by 10 bases, with 13 bases between. The CDR3 loop reads CASSSGETEQFF. The CDR3 DNA reads TGCGCCAGCAGTTCGGGAGAAACAGAGCAGTTCTTC.

This clone was seen more than once but under ten times. The CDR3 loop reads CASTGMGGPNEKLFF. The CDR3 DNA sequence: TGTGCCAGCACCGGAATGGGGGGGCCTAATGAAAAACTGTTTTTT. This sequence joins TRBV25-1 and TRBJ1-4; D possibly corresponds to TRBD1 (6 bases). This CDR3 spans 15 amino acids. The V gene lost 7 bases and the J gene lost 3 bases, with 15 bases spanning the gap. Germline V gene sequence: CDR1 MGHDK, CDR2 SYGVNS.

V is TRBV6-6 and J is TRBJ1-4, with 7 bases aligning to TRBD1. V trimming: 5 bases; J trimming: 0 bases; junction bases outside the gene matches: 12. The CDR3 consists of 18 residues. The germline gives CDR1 MNHNY, CDR2 SVGAGI (reference sequence). The CDR3 DNA sequence: TGTGCCAGCAGTCTCAATCCCGGGACAGCTGCAACTAATGAAAAACTGTTTTTT. This translates into CASSLNPGTAATNEKLFF.

The V gene is TRBV7-2, the J gene TRBJ2-1, with D possibly matching TRBD2 (5 bases). The CDR3 covers 14 residues. Germline CDR1 is SGHTA and CDR2 is FQGNSA. Trimming stripped 5 bases from V and 7 bases from J, with 15 bases between. The CDR3 protein is CASSPWTDRNEQFF. The CDR3 bases are TGTGCCAGCAGCCCCTGGACTGATAGAAATGAGCAGTTCTTC.

This clone has just a few counts. The V gene is TRBV28, the J gene TRBJ2-5; tentative D call: TRBD2 (6 bases). Trimming took 6 bases from V and 3 from J, leaving 11 bases between them. The CDR3 totals 13 residues. Germline V CDR1 and CDR2: MDHEN, SYDVKM. CDR3 bases: TGTGCCAGCAGGGCCGGAGGGGAAGAGACCCAGTACTTC. It yields the protein CASRAGGEETQYF.

The chain carries TRBV27 and TRBJ2-5; 7 positions agree with TRBD2. In germline, CDR1 is MNHEY, CDR2 SMNVEV (reference sequence). This CDR3 spans 13 amino acids. V lost 4 bases, J lost 1 base, and 0 bases stayed unmatched. This CDR3 reads CASSWGGQETQYF. The CDR3 DNA follows: TGTGCCAGCAGTTGGGGGGGCCAAGAGACCCAGTACTTC.

This chain uses TRBV5-4 with TRBJ2-3; 12 nucleotides match TRBD1. V lost 4 bases and J lost 0; bases outside the gene matches: 12. The CDR3 covers 19 residues. The germline V gene has CDR1 SGHNT and CDR2 YYREEE (reference sequence). The CDR3 DNA follows: TGTGCCAGCAGCGTACCCGGGACAGGGGGCCTTCTTAGCACAGATACGCAGTATTTT. It is translated as CASSVPGTGGLLSTDTQYF.

On this clone: Distinct nucleotide sequences in the sample also encode this CDR3. This sequence joins TRBV7-2 and TRBJ1-2; D call uncertain. V was shortened by 1 base and J by 3 bases, with 6 bases between the two germline ends. Germline V gene data show CDR1 as SGHTA and CDR2 as FQGNSA. The CDR3 is 13 residues long. The CDR3 region is CASSLGQDYGYTF. DNA of the CDR3: TGTGCCAGCAGCTTAGGGCAGGACTATGGCTACACCTTC.

The V gene is TRBV28, the J gene TRBJ1-2; D is ambiguous. V lost 3 bases, J lost 7 bases, and 12 bases lay in between. Germline V gene data show CDR1 as MDHEN and CDR2 as SYDVKM. This CDR3 spans 13 amino acids. CDR3 nucleotides: TGTGCCAGCAGTTTGGTACAGCAGCCTGGCTACACCTTC. Amino acids: CASSLVQQPGYTF.

The V gene is TRBV3-1 (or the pseudogene TRBV3-2), the J gene TRBJ1-1; D call uncertain. V lost 8 bases and J 0 bases, leaving 7 bases between the germline ends. The CDR3 sequence is 12 residues long. CDR1 LGHDT and CDR2 YNNKEL come from the germline V gene (reference sequence). CDR3 coding DNA: TGTGCCAGCTCTGTATTGAACACTGAAGCTTTCTTT. Residues: CASSVLNTEAFF.

This clone was counted at least ten times. V gene TRBV6-5 combines with J gene TRBJ1-5; D ambiguous. Germline V gene data show CDR1 as MNHEY and CDR2 as SVGAGI. This CDR3 comprises 13 residues. V gave up 6 bases and J gave up 2 bases, with 8 bases separating them. The CDR3 DNA sequence: TGTGCCAGCAGGCGGGAGGGCAATCAGCCCCAGCATTTT. It codes for CASRREGNQPQHF.

The chain uses TRBV7-2 and TRBJ2-1; 11 bases agree with TRBD2. V shed 5 bases and J 1 base; nucleotides not matched to a gene: 13. This CDR3 has 19 amino acids. Germline assignment: CDR1 SGHTA and CDR2 FQGNSA. DNA of the CDR3: TGTGCCAGCAGCGGATTCCTAGCGGGAGGACTGATATCCTACAATGAGCAGTTCTTC. Translation: CASSGFLAGGLISYNEQFF.

This chain's CDR3 is CASSQAGAVDEQFF. In nucleotides, the CDR3 is TGTGCCAGCAGCCAAGCGGGAGCAGTAGATGAGCAGTTCTTC. V gene TRBV4-2 combines with J gene TRBJ2-1, with D possibly being TRBD2 (6 bases). The germline CDR1 and CDR2 sequences are LGHNA and YNFKEQ. The V gene lost 1 base and the J gene lost 8 bases, with 12 bases spanning the gap. The CDR3 has 14 residues.

V and J are TRBV28 and TRBJ1-1, with 8 positions matching TRBD1. Germline V gives CDR1 MDHEN, CDR2 SYDVKM. The CDR3 is 15 residues long. The ends lost 5 bases at V and 1 base at J; junction bases unmatched: 6. Here the CDR3 reads CASSPGQGTNTEAFF. CDR3 sequence (DNA): TGTGCCAGCAGTCCCGGACAGGGAACGAACACTGAAGCTTTCTTT.

The J gene is TRBJ1-1, the V gene TRBV30, with no clear D. CDR3 length: 12 amino acids. V lost 5 bases to trimming and J lost 12 bases, with 19 bases between them. Looked up from germline, CDR1 is GTSNPN and CDR2 is SVGIG (reference sequence). The CDR3 loop reads CAWGFGEGKTFF. The CDR3 nucleotides read TGTGCCTGGGGCTTCGGGGAAGGTAAAACTTTCTTT.

This chain connects TRBV10-1 to TRBJ2-7; TRBD2 aligns across 8 bases. Trimming at V came to 3 bases and at J to 5 bases, leaving 9 bases not matched to a gene. The CDR3 is 15 residues long. Looked up from germline, CDR1 is WNHNN and CDR2 is SYGVQD (reference sequence). DNA for the CDR3: TGCGCCAGCAGTGAAACGGGAGGGCTGAGTCACGAGCAGTACTTC. Protein sequence: CASSETGGLSHEQYF.

The rearrangement joins TRBV19 to TRBJ1-2, with D possibly matching TRBD1 (6 bases). CDR1 is LNHDA, CDR2 SQIVND, per germline (reference sequence). Between the trimmed V and J ends, which lost 5 bases and 1 base, there was a span of 20 bases. The CDR3 runs 17 residues. Written as DNA, the CDR3 is TGTGCCAGTAGTCCCCAAGGGGGGGGTAGCTATAACTATGGCTACACCTTC. Its translation is CASSPQGGGSYNYGYTF.

The chain is built from TRBV6-5 and TRBJ1-1; tentatively, D is TRBD1 (6 bases). The V end lost 2 bases, the J end lost 4 bases, and 8 bases lay between the germline ends. The CDR3 has 13 residues. Per germline, CDR1 MNHEY and CDR2 SVGAGI. This CDR3 reads CASSYRGSTEAFF. In DNA, the CDR3 is TGTGCCAGCAGTTACAGGGGGTCCACTGAAGCTTTCTTT.

V usage is TRBV7-2 and J usage is TRBJ2-7; D perhaps matches TRBD1 (6 bases). CDR1 and CDR2 from the germline V gene are SGHTA and FQGNSA. The CDR3 is 15 amino acids. V gave up 5 bases and J gave up 2 bases, with 16 bases separating them. CDR3 in amino acids: CASSTGTNLAYEQYF. CDR3 in DNA: TGTGCCAGCAGCACTGGGACAAATCTCGCCTACGAGCAGTACTTC.

The V gene is TRBV19, the J gene TRBJ1-3; D might be TRBD1 (6 bases). This CDR3 comprises 17 residues. Germline loops: CDR1 LNHDA, CDR2 SQIVND (reference sequence). Trimming removed 2 bases at V and 4 bases at J, with 18 bases between. This CDR3 is CASSIIPEAGAGNTIYF. As DNA, the CDR3 is TGTGCCAGTAGTATAATCCCCGAAGCAGGGGCCGGAAACACCATATATTTT.

The chain recombines TRBV30 with TRBJ2-7; weak D call: TRBD1 (5 bases). CDR1 GTSNPN and CDR2 SVGIG come from the germline V gene (reference sequence). V was shortened by 3 bases and J by 3 bases, with 12 bases between the two germline ends. The CDR3 has 13 residues. The DNA of the CDR3 is TGTGCCTGGAGGTCGGCCAGGGACTACGAGCAGTACTTC. As protein: CAWRSARDYEQYF. The full variable domain, with the rest looked up from reference TRBV30 and TRBJ2-7, is SQTIHQWPATLVQPVGSPLSLECTVEGTSNPNLYWYRQAAGRGLQLLFYSVGIGQISSEVPQNLSASRPQDRQFILSSKKLLLSDSGFYLCAWRSARDYEQYFGPGTRLTVT.

Here the CDR3 DNA reads TGTGCCAGCAGCACTCTCGTCCGAGATACGCAGTATTTT. Translating gives CASSTLVRDTQYF. The chain recombines TRBV5-4 with TRBJ2-3; D remains unclear. CDR1 SGHNT and CDR2 YYREEE come from the germline V gene (reference sequence). V was shortened by 4 bases and J by 5 bases, with 11 bases between the two germline ends. CDR3 length: 13 residues.

The table lists this clone with a count of one. J is TRBJ1-1 and V is TRBV7-3; no reliable D call. The CDR3 sequence is 14 residues long. V was cut by 5 bases and J by 6 bases, with 16 bases left in between. The germline gives CDR1 SGHTA, CDR2 FQGTGA. CDR3 bases: TGTGCCAGCAGCCCCTCCGGAGATTTGGCTGAAGCTTTCTTT. This gives the protein CASSPSGDLAEAFF.

The rearrangement joins TRBV19 to TRBJ2-5; no definite D call. The germline CDR1 and CDR2 sequences are LNHDA and SQIVND (reference sequence). Trimming stripped 3 bases from V and 5 bases from J, with 13 bases between. CDR3 size: 14 residues. The DNA for the CDR3 is TGTGCCAGTAGTATTTCGCAGGTCCAGGAGACCCAGTACTTC. Protein sequence: CASSISQVQETQYF.

This chain joins TRBV5-6 and TRBJ1-2; tentatively, D is TRBD1 (6 bases). The CDR3 is 13 residues long. Germline assignment: CDR1 SGHDT and CDR2 YYEEEE. V was cut by 5 bases and J by 6 bases, with 14 bases left in between. The CDR3 spells CASRGTGKDGYTF. DNA for the CDR3: TGTGCCAGCAGGGGAACAGGGAAGGATGGCTACACCTTC.